This T cell receptor (beta chain) came from a study of CD8+ T cells in alopecia areata. Findings and caveats of the study: Affected scalp, especially in alopecia totalis/universalis, had a higher clonality than normal scalp did. Possibly as an HLA-related effect, TCR sharing across patients appeared less clear than in mice.

Peripheral blood and lesional scalp punch biopsies came from alopecia areata patients. PBMCs provided sorted CD4+ and CD8+ T cells. CDR1 is LNHDA and CDR2 is SQIVND in the germline V gene (reference sequence). The germline V and J ends were trimmed by 5 bases and 3 bases, with 11 bases remaining between them. This CDR3 is 13 amino acids long. There are a few counts of this clone. Its matching antigen is unknown. Sequencing used cDNA as its template, made by extracting RNA and reverse transcribing it. Clones were read by immunoSEQ multiplex PCR, and TCRdb kept only the in-frame ones, dropping some. The profile shows about 110,000 clones, under 60% of them singletons.

Sequencing was performed on NKG2D-low CD8+ T cells sorted from blood. The TCR was taken from a human donor with alopecia areata. The rearrangement joins TRBV19 to TRBJ2-7; perhaps TRBD2 as D (6 bases). In nucleotides, the CDR3 is TGTGCCAGTAGTTACGGGAGAGACTACGAGCAGTACTTC. It specifies CASSYGRDYEQYF.